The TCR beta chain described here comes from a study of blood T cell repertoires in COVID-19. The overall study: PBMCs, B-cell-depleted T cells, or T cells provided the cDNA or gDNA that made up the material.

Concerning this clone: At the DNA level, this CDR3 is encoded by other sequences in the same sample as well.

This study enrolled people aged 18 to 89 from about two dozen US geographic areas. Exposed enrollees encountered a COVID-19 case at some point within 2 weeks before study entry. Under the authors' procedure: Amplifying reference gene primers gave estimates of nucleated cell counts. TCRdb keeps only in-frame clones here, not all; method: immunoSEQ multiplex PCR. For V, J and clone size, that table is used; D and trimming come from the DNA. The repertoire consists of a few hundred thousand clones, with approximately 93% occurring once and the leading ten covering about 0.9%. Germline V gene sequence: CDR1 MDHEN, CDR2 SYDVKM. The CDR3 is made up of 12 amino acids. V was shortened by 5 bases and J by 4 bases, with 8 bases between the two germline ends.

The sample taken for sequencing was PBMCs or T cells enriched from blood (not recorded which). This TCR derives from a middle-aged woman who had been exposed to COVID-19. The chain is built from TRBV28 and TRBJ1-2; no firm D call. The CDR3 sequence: CASSPRAYGYTF. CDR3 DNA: TGTGCCAGCAGTCCTCGAGCCTATGGCTACACCTTC.